The 9 T cell receptor beta chains below come from one sample, sequenced in a study of blood T cell repertoires in COVID-19 (TCRdb year 2020). Libraries were prepared through the immunoSEQ multiplex PCR assay. TCRdb holds this immuneACCESS table with in-frame rearrangements only. Some clones are missing; in checked studies, unresolved V genes explain under half, and the rest has no known cause. The sample table lists some 140,000 clones, 83% of them with a count of one. The ten largest clones represent 9% to 14% of the sample. Source material: peripheral blood. Receptors were obtained from an older woman with COVID-19, enrolled during active disease.

V gene TRBV3-1 (or the pseudogene TRBV3-2) combines with J gene TRBJ1-5; D remains ambiguous. Germline loops: CDR1 LGHDT, CDR2 YNNKEL (reference sequence). Between the trimmed V and J ends, which lost 1 base and 6 bases, there was a span of 13 bases. This CDR3 is 15 amino acids long. CDR3 bases: TGTGCCAGCAGCCAAGGGCTGGCGAGGGCTCAGCCCCAGCATTTT. It specifies CASSQGLARAQPQHF.

This clone appeared a few times. The V call is TRBV12-2, the J call TRBJ1-2. TRBV12-2 is classified as a pseudogene. The CDR3 runs 15 residues. The CDR3 DNA sequence: TGTGCAAGTCGCTTAACGGAGGAATTCCCCTATGGCTACACCTTC. Translating gives CASRLTEEFPYGYTF.

This clone was picked up one time. The rearrangement joins TRBV5-8 to TRBJ2-1; 7 bases fit TRBD1. V dropped 4 bases and J dropped 3; count of bases not matched to a gene: 7. Germline assignment: CDR1 SGHTS and CDR2 YDEGEE. The CDR3 consists of 15 residues. CDR3 bases: TGTGCCAGCAGCCGAGACCGGGACAGCTACAATGAGCAGTTCTTC. It encodes CASSRDRDSYNEQFF.

A word on this clone: Within the sample, other DNA sequences also encode this same CDR3. V gene TRBV18 combines with J gene TRBJ2-2; 12 positions agree with TRBD2. Trimming took 3 bases from V and 5 from J; bases not matched to a gene: 4. The germline CDR1 and CDR2 sequences are KGHSH and LQKENI. CDR3 length: 16 residues. The CDR3 here is CASSPPGLAGTGELFF. Here the CDR3 DNA reads TGTGCCAGCTCACCCCCGGGACTAGCGGGTACCGGGGAGCTGTTTTTT.

The rearrangement joins TRBV3-1 (or the pseudogene TRBV3-2) to TRBJ2-2, with D maybe TRBD2 (6 bases). Trimming cost V 4 bases and J 1 base, with 13 bases left between them. Germline-derived CDR1 and CDR2 are LGHDT and YNNKEL (reference sequence). The CDR3 totals 16 residues. The CDR3 nucleotides are TGTGCCAGCAGCCCCATCGGGCGGGGGAACACCGGGGAGCTGTTTTTT. As protein: CASSPIGRGNTGELFF.

The rearrangement uses TRBV29-1 and TRBJ1-1, with unresolved D. V was pared by 0 bases and J by 7 bases, with 12 bases between. This CDR3 is 13 amino acids long. The germline V gene has CDR1 SQVTM and CDR2 ANQGSEA. CDR3 in amino acids: CSVEDLGVLEAFF. CDR3 sequence (DNA): TGCAGCGTTGAAGATTTGGGAGTCCTTGAAGCTTTCTTT.

This sequence joins TRBV30 and TRBJ1-1; D call uncertain. The V gene lost 5 bases and the J gene lost 4 bases, with 11 bases spanning the gap. There are 12 residues in the CDR3. The germline gives CDR1 GTSNPN, CDR2 SVGIG (reference sequence). CDR3 protein: CAWGRSATEAFF. CDR3 in DNA: TGTGCCTGGGGGAGGTCCGCCACTGAAGCTTTCTTT.

V usage is TRBV7-2 and J usage is TRBJ1-4, with 9 bases identical to TRBD1. This CDR3 is 14 amino acids long. Germline V gene data show CDR1 as SGHTA and CDR2 as FQGNSA. V lost 5 bases to trimming and J lost 7 bases; unmatched junction nucleotides: 5. The CDR3 loop reads CASSQDRGGEKLFF. DNA for the CDR3: TGTGCCAGCAGCCAGGACAGGGGCGGTGAAAAACTGTTTTTT.

The chain couples TRBV10-3 to TRBJ2-1, with 11 bases matching TRBD2. Germline V gene data show CDR1 as ENHRY and CDR2 as SYGVKD. The CDR3 totals 14 residues. J was trimmed by 5 bases and V by 5 bases; bases with no gene match: 2. CDR3 DNA sequence: TGTGCCATCAGTCTAGCGGGGGGCGACAATGAGCAGTTCTTC. Translated, it gives CAISLAGGDNEQFF.